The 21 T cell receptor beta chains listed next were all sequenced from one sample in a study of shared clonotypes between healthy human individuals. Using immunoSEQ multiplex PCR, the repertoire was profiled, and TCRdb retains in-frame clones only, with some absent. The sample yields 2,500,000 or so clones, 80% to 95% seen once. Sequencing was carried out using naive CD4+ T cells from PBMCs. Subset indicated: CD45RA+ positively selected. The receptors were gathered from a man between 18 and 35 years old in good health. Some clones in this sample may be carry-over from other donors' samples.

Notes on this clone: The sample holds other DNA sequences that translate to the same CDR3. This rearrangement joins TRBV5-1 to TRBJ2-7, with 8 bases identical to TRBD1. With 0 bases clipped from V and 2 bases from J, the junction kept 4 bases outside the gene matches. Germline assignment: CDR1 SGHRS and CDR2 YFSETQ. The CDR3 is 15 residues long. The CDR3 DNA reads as TGCGCCAGCAGCTTGGCGGCAGGGGGCCCCTACGAGCAGTACTTC. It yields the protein CASSLAAGGPYEQYF. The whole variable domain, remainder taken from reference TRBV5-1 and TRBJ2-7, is KAGVTQTPRYLIKTRGQQVTLSCSPISGHRSVSWYQQTPGQGLQFLFEYFSETQRNKGNFPGRFSGRQFSNSRSEMNVSTLELGDSALYLCASSLAAGGPYEQYFGPGTRLTVT.

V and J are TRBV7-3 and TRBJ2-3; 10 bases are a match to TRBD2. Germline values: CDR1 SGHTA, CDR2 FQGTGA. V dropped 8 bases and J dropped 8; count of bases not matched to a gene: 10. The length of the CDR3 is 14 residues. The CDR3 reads CASSPTSGGATQYF. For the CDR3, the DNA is TGTGCCAGCTCCCCAACCAGCGGGGGGGCTACGCAGTATTTT.

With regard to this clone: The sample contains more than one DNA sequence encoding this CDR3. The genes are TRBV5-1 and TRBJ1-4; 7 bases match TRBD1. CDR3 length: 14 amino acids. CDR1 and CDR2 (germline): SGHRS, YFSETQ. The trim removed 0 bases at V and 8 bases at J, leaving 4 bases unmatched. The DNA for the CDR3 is TGCGCCAGCAGCTTGGAACAGGGGTCCGAAAAACTGTTTTTT. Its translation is CASSLEQGSEKLFF.

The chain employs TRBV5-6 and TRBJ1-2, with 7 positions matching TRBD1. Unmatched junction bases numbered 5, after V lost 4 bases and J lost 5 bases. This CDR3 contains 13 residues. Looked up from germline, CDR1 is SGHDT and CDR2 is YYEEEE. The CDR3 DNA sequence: TGTGCCAGCAGCGTGGGACAGACATATGGCTACACCTTC. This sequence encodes CASSVGQTYGYTF.

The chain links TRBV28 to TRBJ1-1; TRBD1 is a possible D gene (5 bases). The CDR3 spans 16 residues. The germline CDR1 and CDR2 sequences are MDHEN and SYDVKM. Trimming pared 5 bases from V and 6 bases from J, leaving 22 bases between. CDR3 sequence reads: CASSRSQGGSFAEAFF. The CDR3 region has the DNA TGTGCCAGCAGTCGAAGCCAGGGAGGTAGTTTCGCTGAAGCTTTCTTT.

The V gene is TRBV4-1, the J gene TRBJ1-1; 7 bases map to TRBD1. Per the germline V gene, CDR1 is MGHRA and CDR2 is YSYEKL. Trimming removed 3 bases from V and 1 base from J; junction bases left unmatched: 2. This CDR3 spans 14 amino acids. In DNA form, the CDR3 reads TGCGCCAGCAGCCACCAGGGGGGGAACACTGAAGCTTTCTTT. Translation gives CASSHQGGNTEAFF.

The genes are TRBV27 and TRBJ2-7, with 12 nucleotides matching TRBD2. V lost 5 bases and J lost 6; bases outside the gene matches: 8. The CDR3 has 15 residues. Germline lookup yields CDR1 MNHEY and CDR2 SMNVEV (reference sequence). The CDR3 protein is CASSPGLAGAREQYF. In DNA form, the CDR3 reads TGTGCCAGCAGTCCGGGACTAGCGGGTGCGCGCGAGCAGTACTTC.

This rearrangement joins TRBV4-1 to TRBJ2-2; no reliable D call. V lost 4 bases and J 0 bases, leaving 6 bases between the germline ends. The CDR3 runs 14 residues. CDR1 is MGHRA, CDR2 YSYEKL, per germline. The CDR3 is CASSLSTNTGELFF. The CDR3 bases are TGCGCCAGCAGCCTATCCACGAACACCGGGGAGCTGTTTTTT.

CDR3 loop: CASSVEQRNHEQYF. The CDR3, as DNA: TGTGCCAGCAGTGTGGAACAGAGAAACCACGAGCAGTACTTC. The chain links TRBV2 to TRBJ2-7; D is unclear. The CDR3 length is 14 residues. Trimming took off 4 bases at V and 5 bases at J, with 15 bases between the two ends. The germline gives CDR1 SNHLY, CDR2 FYNNEI.

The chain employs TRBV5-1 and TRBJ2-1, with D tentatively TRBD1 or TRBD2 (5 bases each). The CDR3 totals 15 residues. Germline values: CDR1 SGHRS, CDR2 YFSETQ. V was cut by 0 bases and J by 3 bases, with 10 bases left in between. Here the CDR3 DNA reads TGCGCCAGCAGCTTGGGTGGGGGAGTCTACAATGAGCAGTTCTTC. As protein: CASSLGGGVYNEQFF.

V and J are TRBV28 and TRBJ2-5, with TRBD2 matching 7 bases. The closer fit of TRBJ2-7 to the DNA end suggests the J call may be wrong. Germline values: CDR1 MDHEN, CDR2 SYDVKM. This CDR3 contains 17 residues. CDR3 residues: CASSPPTILAASYEQYF. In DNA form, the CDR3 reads TGTGCCAGCAGTCCTCCTACTATCCTAGCGGCCTCCTACGAGCAGTACTTC.

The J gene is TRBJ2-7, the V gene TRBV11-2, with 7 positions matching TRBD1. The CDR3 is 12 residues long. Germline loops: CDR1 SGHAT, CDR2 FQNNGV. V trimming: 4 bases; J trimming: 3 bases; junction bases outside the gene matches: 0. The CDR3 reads CASSWTGYEQYF. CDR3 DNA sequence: TGTGCCAGCAGCTGGACAGGCTACGAGCAGTACTTC.

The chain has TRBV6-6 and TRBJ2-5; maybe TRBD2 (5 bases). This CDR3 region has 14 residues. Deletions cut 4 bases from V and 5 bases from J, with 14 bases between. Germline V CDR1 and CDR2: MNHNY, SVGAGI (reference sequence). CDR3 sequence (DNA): TGTGCCAGCAGTTTAATAGGACTGCGTGAGACCCAGTACTTC. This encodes CASSLIGLRETQYF.

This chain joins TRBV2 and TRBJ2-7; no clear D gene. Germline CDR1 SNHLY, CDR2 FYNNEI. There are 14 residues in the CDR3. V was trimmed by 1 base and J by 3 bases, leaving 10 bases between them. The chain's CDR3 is CASSEVSYLYEQYF. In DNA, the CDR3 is TGTGCCAGCAGTGAAGTCTCCTATCTCTACGAGCAGTACTTC.

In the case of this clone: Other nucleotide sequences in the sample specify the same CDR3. In nucleotides, the CDR3 is TGTGCCAGCAGCGTCGGCGGCGTAGAGACCCAGTACTTC. Residues: CASSVGGVETQYF. The chain has TRBV9 and TRBJ2-5, with D hard to call. CDR1 and CDR2 from the germline V gene are SGDLS and YYNGEE. CDR3 size: 13 residues. Trimming pared 2 bases from V and 4 bases from J, leaving 9 bases between.

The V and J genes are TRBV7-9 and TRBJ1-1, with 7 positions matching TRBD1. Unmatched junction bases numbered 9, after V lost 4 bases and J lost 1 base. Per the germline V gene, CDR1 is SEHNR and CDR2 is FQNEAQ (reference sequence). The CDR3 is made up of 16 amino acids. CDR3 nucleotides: TGTGCCAGCAGCTCCCGCCTGAGGGACAGGAACACTGAAGCTTTCTTT. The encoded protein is CASSSRLRDRNTEAFF.

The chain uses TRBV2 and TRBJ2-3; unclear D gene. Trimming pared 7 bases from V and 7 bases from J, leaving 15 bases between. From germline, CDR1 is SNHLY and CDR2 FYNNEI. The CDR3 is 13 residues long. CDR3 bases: TGTGCCAGCAAAAAGGCCCTGATGAATACGCAGTATTTT. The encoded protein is CASKKALMNTQYF. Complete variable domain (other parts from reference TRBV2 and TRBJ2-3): EPEVTQTPSHQVTQMGQEVILRCVPISNHLYFYWYRQILGQKVEFLVSFYNNEISEKSEIFDDQFSVERPDGSNFTLKIRSTKLEDSAMYFCASKKALMNTQYFGPGTRLTVL.

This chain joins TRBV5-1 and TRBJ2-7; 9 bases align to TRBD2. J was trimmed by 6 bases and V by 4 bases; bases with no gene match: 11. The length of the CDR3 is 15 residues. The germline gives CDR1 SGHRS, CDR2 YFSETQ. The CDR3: CASSRLAAGGLEQYF. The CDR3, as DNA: TGCGCCAGCAGCCGACTAGCGGCCGGAGGTCTCGAGCAGTACTTC. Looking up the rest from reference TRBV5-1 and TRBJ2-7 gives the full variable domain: KAGVTQTPRYLIKTRGQQVTLSCSPISGHRSVSWYQQTPGQGLQFLFEYFSETQRNKGNFPGRFSGRQFSNSRSEMNVSTLELGDSALYLCASSRLAAGGLEQYFGPGTRLTVT.

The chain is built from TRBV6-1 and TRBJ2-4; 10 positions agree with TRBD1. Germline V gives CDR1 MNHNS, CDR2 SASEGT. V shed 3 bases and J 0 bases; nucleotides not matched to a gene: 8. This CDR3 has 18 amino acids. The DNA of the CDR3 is TGTGCCAGCAGTGACCCTCAGACAGGGGGCAGAGCCAAAAACATTCAGTACTTC. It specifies CASSDPQTGGRAKNIQYF.

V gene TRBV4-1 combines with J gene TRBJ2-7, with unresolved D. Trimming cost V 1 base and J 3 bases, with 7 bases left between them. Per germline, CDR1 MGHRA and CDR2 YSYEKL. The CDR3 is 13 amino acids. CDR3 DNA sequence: TGCGCCAGCAGCCAAGCAAACAGCTACGAGCAGTACTTC. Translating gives CASSQANSYEQYF.

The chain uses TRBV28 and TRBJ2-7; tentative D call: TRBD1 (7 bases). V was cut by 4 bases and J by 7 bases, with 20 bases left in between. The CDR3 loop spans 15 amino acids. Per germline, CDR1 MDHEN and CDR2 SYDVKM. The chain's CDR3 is CASSSHDPQGREQYF. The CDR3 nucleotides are TGTGCCAGCAGTTCCCACGATCCACAGGGGAGGGAGCAGTACTTC.